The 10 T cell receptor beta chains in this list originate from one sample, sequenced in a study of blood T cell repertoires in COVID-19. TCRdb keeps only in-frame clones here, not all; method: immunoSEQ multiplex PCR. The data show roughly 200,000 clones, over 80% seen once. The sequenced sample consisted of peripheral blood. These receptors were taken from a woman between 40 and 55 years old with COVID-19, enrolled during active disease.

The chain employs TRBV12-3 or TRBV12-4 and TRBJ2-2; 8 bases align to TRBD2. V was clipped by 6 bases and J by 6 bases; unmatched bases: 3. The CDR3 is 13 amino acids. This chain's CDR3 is CASRERESGELFF. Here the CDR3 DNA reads TGTGCCAGCAGAGAGCGGGAGTCCGGGGAGCTGTTTTTT.

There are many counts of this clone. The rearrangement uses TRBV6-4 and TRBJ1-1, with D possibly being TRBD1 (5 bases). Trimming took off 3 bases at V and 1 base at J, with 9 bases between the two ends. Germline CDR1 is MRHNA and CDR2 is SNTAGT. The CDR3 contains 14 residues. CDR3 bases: TGTGCCAGCAGTGATGGGGCGGAGAACACTGAAGCTTTCTTT. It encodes CASSDGAENTEAFF.

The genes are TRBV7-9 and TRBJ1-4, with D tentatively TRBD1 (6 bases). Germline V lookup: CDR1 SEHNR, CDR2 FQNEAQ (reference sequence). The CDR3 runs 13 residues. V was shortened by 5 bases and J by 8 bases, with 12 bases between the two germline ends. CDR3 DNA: TGTGCCAGCAGCGGCAGGGGACGGGAAAAACTGTTTTTT. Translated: CASSGRGREKLFF.

Here the CDR3 reads CASRFTGVNSPLHF. In DNA, the CDR3 is TGTGCCAGCAGATTCACAGGGGTTAATTCACCCCTCCACTTT. The chain joins TRBV6-5 to TRBJ1-6; TRBD1 matches 7 bases. J lost 6 bases, V lost 6 bases, and 5 bases had no gene match. The CDR3 loop spans 14 amino acids. Germline CDR1 is MNHEY and CDR2 is SVGAGI.

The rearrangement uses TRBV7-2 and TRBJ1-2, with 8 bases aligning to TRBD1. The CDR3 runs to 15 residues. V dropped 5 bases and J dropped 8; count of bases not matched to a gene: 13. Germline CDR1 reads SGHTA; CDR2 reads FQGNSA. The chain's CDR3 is CASSGRDRGAYGYTF. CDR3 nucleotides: TGTGCCAGCAGCGGGAGAGACAGGGGAGCGTACGGCTACACCTTC.

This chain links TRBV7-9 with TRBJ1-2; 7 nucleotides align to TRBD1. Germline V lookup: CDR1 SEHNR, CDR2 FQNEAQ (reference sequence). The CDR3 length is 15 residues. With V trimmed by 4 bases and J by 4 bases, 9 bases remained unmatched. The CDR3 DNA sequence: TGTGCCAGCAGCTCCGGACAGGAGGGATTCTATGGCTACACCTTC. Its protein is CASSSGQEGFYGYTF.

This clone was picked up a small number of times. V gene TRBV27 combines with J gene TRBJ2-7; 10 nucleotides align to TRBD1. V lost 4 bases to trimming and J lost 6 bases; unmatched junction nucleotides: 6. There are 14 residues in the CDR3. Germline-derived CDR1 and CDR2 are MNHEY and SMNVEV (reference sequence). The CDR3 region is CASSSRQGAPEQYF. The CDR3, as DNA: TGTGCCAGCAGTTCCCGACAGGGGGCTCCCGAGCAGTACTTC.

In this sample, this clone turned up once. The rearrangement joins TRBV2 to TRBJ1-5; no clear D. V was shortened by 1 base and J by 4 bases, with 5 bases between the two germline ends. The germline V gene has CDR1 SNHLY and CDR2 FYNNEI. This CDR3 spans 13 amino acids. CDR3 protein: CASSEGANQPQHF. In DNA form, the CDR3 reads TGTGCCAGCAGTGAAGGGGCTAATCAGCCCCAGCATTTT.

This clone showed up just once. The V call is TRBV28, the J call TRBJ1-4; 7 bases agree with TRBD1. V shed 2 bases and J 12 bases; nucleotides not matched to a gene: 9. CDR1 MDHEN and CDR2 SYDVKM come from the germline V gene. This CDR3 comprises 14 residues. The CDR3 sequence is CASSLRFPGGELFF. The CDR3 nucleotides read TGTGCCAGCAGTTTACGGTTCCCAGGGGGAGAACTGTTTTTT.

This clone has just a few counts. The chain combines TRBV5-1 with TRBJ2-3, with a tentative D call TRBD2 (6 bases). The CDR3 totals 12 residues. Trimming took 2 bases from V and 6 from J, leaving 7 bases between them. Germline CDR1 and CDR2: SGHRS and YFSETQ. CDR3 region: CASSFGGDTQYF. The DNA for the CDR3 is TGCGCCAGCAGCTTTGGGGGGGATACGCAGTATTTT.